The 29 T cell receptor beta chains listed next were all sequenced from one sample in a study of CD8+ T cells in alopecia areata. cDNA reverse transcribed from extracted RNA served as the sequencing template. Data came from immunoSEQ multiplex PCR; TCRdb stores just in-frame clones and leaves some out. The table lists roughly 65,000 clones, around 49% of them singletons. The sample consisted of CD8+ T cells sorted from blood, taken at week 0. These receptor sequences come from a human donor with alopecia areata.

This clone was seen once. V and J are TRBV9 and TRBJ2-4; possible D gene TRBD2, 6 bases. V lost 0 bases and J lost 0, with 10 bases in between. Germline CDR1 is SGDLS and CDR2 is YYNGEE. This CDR3 has 16 amino acids. CDR3 amino acids: CASSVGGGVAKNIQYF. DNA of the CDR3: TGTGCCAGCAGCGTAGGGGGCGGGGTAGCCAAAAACATTCAGTACTTC.

The chain employs TRBV11-1 and TRBJ2-1; no firm D call. CDR1 and CDR2 (germline): SGHAT, FQDESV (reference sequence). The V end lost 6 bases, the J end lost 9 bases, and 9 bases lay between the germline ends. This CDR3 region has 11 residues. Here the CDR3 reads CASSQGPEQFF. The DNA of the CDR3 is TGTGCCAGCAGTCAAGGACCTGAGCAGTTCTTC.

The V gene is TRBV9, the J gene TRBJ2-3; the match to TRBD2 covers 11 bases. CDR1 and CDR2 (germline): SGDLS, YYNGEE. The V segment lost 7 bases and the J segment 6 bases; nucleotides outside the gene matches: 7. The CDR3 totals 14 residues. The CDR3 region is CASSSGRIEDTQYF. DNA of the CDR3: TGTGCCAGCTCTAGCGGGAGGATTGAGGATACGCAGTATTTT. Full variable domain (missing parts from reference TRBV9 and TRBJ2-3): DSGVTQTPKHLITATGQRVTLRCSPRSGDLSVYWYQQSLDQGLQFLIQYYNGEERAKGNILERFSAQQFPDLHSELNLSSLELGDSALYFCASSSGRIEDTQYFGPGTRLTVL.

The V gene is TRBV14, the J gene TRBJ1-3; D remains ambiguous. The germline V gene has CDR1 SGHDN and CDR2 FVKESK. The V end lost 1 base, the J end lost 5 bases, and 6 bases lay between the germline ends. The CDR3 is made up of 13 amino acids. The chain's CDR3 is CASSQALRNTIYF. The CDR3 region has the DNA TGTGCCAGCAGCCAAGCATTGCGAAACACCATATATTTT. Full variable domain (missing parts from reference TRBV14 and TRBJ1-3): EAGVTQFPSHSVIEKGQTVTLRCDPISGHDNLYWYRRVMGKEIKFLLHFVKESKQDESGMPNNRFLAERTGGTYSTLKVQPAELEDSGVYFCASSQALRNTIYFGEGSWLTVV.

This clone has more than one count but fewer than ten. This chain uses TRBV10-3 with TRBJ1-5; 10 nucleotides line up with TRBD1. Germline V CDR1 and CDR2: ENHRY, SYGVKD. J was trimmed by 4 bases and V by 4 bases; bases with no gene match: 1. The CDR3 runs 14 residues. The CDR3 here is CAISADRGNQPQHF. The CDR3 coding sequence is TGTGCCATCAGTGCGGACAGGGGGAATCAGCCCCAGCATTTT.

The rearrangement joins TRBV27 to TRBJ2-3; 8 positions agree with TRBD2. The V and J ends lost 2 bases and 0 bases, in that order; junction bases with no gene match: 1. CDR1 and CDR2 from the germline V gene are MNHEY and SMNVEV (reference sequence). This CDR3 contains 15 residues. The CDR3 sequence is CASSLVAGSTDTQYF. The CDR3 DNA sequence: TGTGCCAGCAGTTTAGTAGCGGGAAGCACAGATACGCAGTATTTT.

The genes are TRBV9 and TRBJ2-7; D unclear. The CDR3 is 14 residues long. V was shortened by 1 base and J by 0 bases, with 8 bases between the two germline ends. Per germline, CDR1 SGDLS and CDR2 YYNGEE. Here the CDR3 DNA reads TGTGCCAGCAGCGTAACCTTTGGCTCCTACGAGCAGTACTTC. This gives the protein CASSVTFGSYEQYF.

This clone appeared a few times. The chain uses TRBV29-1 and TRBJ2-1; 10 bases are a match to TRBD2. With V trimmed by 3 bases and J by 9 bases, 5 bases remained unmatched. From germline, CDR1 is SQVTM and CDR2 ANQGSEA. The CDR3 is 13 amino acids. This CDR3 reads CSVDSGRAGEQFF. The CDR3 DNA sequence: TGCAGCGTTGACAGCGGGAGGGCTGGTGAGCAGTTCTTC.

V usage is TRBV6-6 and J usage is TRBJ2-5, with D perhaps matching TRBD1 (5 bases). Per the germline V gene, CDR1 is MNHNY and CDR2 is SVGAGI (reference sequence). CDR3 length: 14 residues. Trimming left V 7 bases short and J 7 bases short, with 19 bases between. CDR3: CASNQGAAKGTQYF. CDR3 sequence (DNA): TGTGCCAGCAACCAGGGTGCGGCTAAAGGGACCCAGTACTTC.

The J gene is TRBJ2-3, the V gene TRBV9; TRBD1 might be the D (5 bases). The CDR3 is 18 amino acids. Trimming cost V 3 bases and J 0 bases, with 20 bases left between them. Germline V gives CDR1 SGDLS, CDR2 YYNGEE. CDR3: CASSAPRFGADSTDTQYF. CDR3 sequence (DNA): TGTGCCAGCAGCGCCCCCAGATTTGGGGCTGATAGCACAGATACGCAGTATTTT.

CDR3 in amino acids: CSVEDTGITEAFF. The CDR3 DNA reads as TGCAGCGTTGAAGATACAGGGATAACTGAAGCTTTCTTT. The chain is built from TRBV29-1 and TRBJ1-1; maybe TRBD1 (6 bases). V lost 0 bases and J 5 bases, leaving 10 bases between the germline ends. The CDR3 contains 13 residues. The germline CDR1 and CDR2 sequences are SQVTM and ANQGSEA.

This clone was seen only a few times. This sequence joins TRBV7-2 and TRBJ2-1, with 10 nucleotides matching TRBD2. Germline loops: CDR1 SGHTA, CDR2 FQGNSA. This CDR3 has 15 residues. V dropped 5 bases and J dropped 6; count of bases not matched to a gene: 7. The CDR3 here is CASSVLAGAVNEQFF. The CDR3 nucleotides read TGTGCCAGCAGCGTTCTAGCGGGAGCGGTCAATGAGCAGTTCTTC. Full variable domain (remainder filled in from reference TRBV7-2 and TRBJ2-1): GAGVSQSPSNKVTEKGKDVELRCDPISGHTALYWYRQSLGQGLEFLIYFQGNSAPDKSGLPSDRFSAERTGGSVSTLTIQRTQQEDSAVYLCASSVLAGAVNEQFFGPGTRLTVL.

J is TRBJ2-7 and V is TRBV20-1; no clear D. Deletions cut 7 bases from V and 12 bases from J, with 16 bases between. CDR3 length equals 10 residues. From germline, CDR1 is DFQATT and CDR2 SNEGSKA (reference sequence). DNA of the CDR3: TGCAGTGAAAGGTCGCTCGTCTGGTACTTC. Amino acid sequence: CSERSLVWYF.

This clone was observed a handful of times. J is TRBJ2-5 and V is TRBV29-1, with a weak D call TRBD2 (6 bases). Trimming left V 1 base short and J 1 base short, with 13 bases between. The CDR3 contains 15 residues. Germline-derived CDR1 and CDR2 are SQVTM and ANQGSEA. The CDR3 sequence: CSVEVVRGTQETQYF. The CDR3 DNA reads as TGCAGCGTTGAAGTGGTGCGGGGAACCCAAGAGACCCAGTACTTC.

The chain employs TRBV9 and TRBJ2-7; 8 positions agree with TRBD1. V was pared by 2 bases and J by 6 bases, with 7 bases of the junction left unmatched. Germline V gene lookup returns CDR1 SGDLS and CDR2 YYNGEE. There are 14 residues in the CDR3. This CDR3 reads CASSVETGASEQYF. The CDR3 DNA reads as TGTGCCAGCAGCGTCGAGACAGGGGCTTCCGAGCAGTACTTC.

The chain couples TRBV5-4 to TRBJ2-7; unclear D gene. The CDR3 is 14 residues long. Germline CDR1 reads SGHNT; CDR2 reads YYREEE (reference sequence). Trimming took 4 bases from V and 3 from J, leaving 14 bases between them. Written as DNA, the CDR3 is TGTGCCAGCAGCCCCGGAGCCAGAGACTACGAGCAGTACTTC. This gives the protein CASSPGARDYEQYF.

The J gene is TRBJ1-1, the V gene TRBV19; 7 nucleotides match TRBD1. CDR3 length: 13 amino acids. The germline V gene has CDR1 LNHDA and CDR2 SQIVND (reference sequence). Trimming removed 9 bases from V and 6 bases from J; junction bases left unmatched: 10. Here the CDR3 reads CASVDRATAEAFF. Here the CDR3 DNA reads TGTGCCAGCGTCGACAGGGCCACGGCTGAAGCTTTCTTT.

This clone was seen ten or more times. This chain connects TRBV5-6 to TRBJ1-5; 7 nucleotides line up with TRBD1. This CDR3 spans 13 amino acids. The V gene end was trimmed by 6 bases and the J gene end by 3 bases; junction bases not matched to a gene: 3. The germline V gene encodes CDR1 SGHDT and CDR2 YYEEEE. Here the CDR3 reads CASTTGFNQPQHF. DNA of the CDR3: TGTGCCAGCACGACAGGGTTCAATCAGCCCCAGCATTTT.

The chain recombines TRBV7-6 with TRBJ2-5; possibly TRBD1 for D (5 bases). Looked up from germline, CDR1 is SGHVS and CDR2 is FNYEAQ. The CDR3 covers 13 residues. The V and J ends lost 3 bases and 7 bases respectively, with 12 bases between them. The CDR3 sequence: CASSFGVQGTQYF. In DNA form, the CDR3 reads TGTGCCAGCAGCTTTGGGGTCCAGGGGACCCAGTACTTC.

This clone has only a few counts. The rearrangement joins TRBV7-9 to TRBJ2-7; no clear D gene. This CDR3 contains 14 residues. Germline V gene data show CDR1 as SEHNR and CDR2 as FQNEAQ (reference sequence). The V and J ends lost 5 bases and 1 base respectively, with 12 bases between them. The CDR3 DNA follows: TGTGCCAGCAGCCCAGTTGGCGGATCCTACGAGCAGTACTTC. Translation: CASSPVGGSYEQYF. Complete variable domain (other parts from reference TRBV7-9 and TRBJ2-7): DTGVSQNPRHKITKRGQNVTFRCDPISEHNRLYWYRQTLGQGPEFLTYFQNEAQLEKSRLLSDRFSAERPKGSFSTLEIQRTEQGDSAMYLCASSPVGGSYEQYFGPGTRLTVT.

The chain has TRBV2 and TRBJ1-2; 10 nucleotides match TRBD1. The V and J ends lost 0 bases and 6 bases, in that order; junction bases with no gene match: 16. The CDR3 has 19 residues. The germline gives CDR1 SNHLY, CDR2 FYNNEI. The CDR3 region is CASSEAIRPRQGAKDGYTF. The DNA for the CDR3 is TGTGCCAGCAGTGAAGCCATAAGGCCCCGACAGGGGGCTAAGGATGGCTACACCTTC.

The rearrangement joins TRBV7-9 to TRBJ2-7, with D tentatively TRBD1 (5 bases). The CDR3 covers 14 residues. Trimming took 5 bases from V and 5 from J, leaving 16 bases between them. Germline V gene sequence: CDR1 SEHNR, CDR2 FQNEAQ (reference sequence). CDR3 amino acids: CASSLKAVRDEQYF. The CDR3 nucleotides are TGTGCCAGCAGCCTCAAGGCGGTCAGGGACGAGCAGTACTTC. Variable domain in full (rest from reference TRBV7-9 and TRBJ2-7): DTGVSQNPRHKITKRGQNVTFRCDPISEHNRLYWYRQTLGQGPEFLTYFQNEAQLEKSRLLSDRFSAERPKGSFSTLEIQRTEQGDSAMYLCASSLKAVRDEQYFGPGTRLTVT.

This chain connects TRBV29-1 to TRBJ2-7, with a weak D call TRBD1 (5 bases). Germline CDR1 and CDR2: SQVTM and ANQGSEA. V gave up 5 bases and J gave up 2 bases, with 7 bases separating them. The CDR3 runs to 11 residues. The CDR3 region has the DNA TGCAGCGTTCTGGACACCTACGAGCAGTACTTC. Residues: CSVLDTYEQYF.

The genes are TRBV7-9 and TRBJ2-1, with 9 bases that match TRBD2. There are 14 residues in the CDR3. CDR1 and CDR2 (germline): SEHNR, FQNEAQ (reference sequence). The V and J ends lost 8 bases and 9 bases, in that order; junction bases with no gene match: 11. In DNA, the CDR3 is TGTGCCAGCGGCCATGGGCTAGCGGGAAGTGAGCAGTTCTTC. It yields the protein CASGHGLAGSEQFF.

This chain joins TRBV30 and TRBJ1-1, with D maybe TRBD1 (6 bases). V dropped 2 bases and J dropped 1 base, with 8 bases sitting between them. The CDR3 length is 13 residues. The germline CDR1 and CDR2 sequences are GTSNPN and SVGIG (reference sequence). CDR3 DNA: TGTGCCTGGAGTTTAGGGGGGAACACTGAAGCTTTCTTT. It codes for CAWSLGGNTEAFF.

The V gene is TRBV7-9, the J gene TRBJ2-1; no clear D gene. This CDR3 contains 13 residues. CDR1 is SEHNR and CDR2 is FQNEAQ in the germline V gene (reference sequence). Trimming took off 5 bases at V and 0 bases at J, with 5 bases between the two ends. The CDR3 DNA follows: TGTGCCAGCAGCCCTAGCTCCTACAATGAGCAGTTCTTC. Translated, it gives CASSPSSYNEQFF.

This clone has just a few counts. This chain connects TRBV28 to TRBJ2-5; 8 positions match TRBD2. Trimming at V came to 6 bases and at J to 13 bases, leaving 10 bases not matched to a gene. This CDR3 comprises 12 residues. Germline V lookup: CDR1 MDHEN, CDR2 SYDVKM. Here the CDR3 DNA reads TGTGCCAGCAGACTGGGACTAGGCCTCTTGTACTTC. Protein product: CASRLGLGLLYF.

This chain uses TRBV29-1 with TRBJ2-1; D not resolved. V was pared by 4 bases and J by 4 bases, with 5 bases between. The CDR3 covers 11 residues. Germline V lookup: CDR1 SQVTM, CDR2 ANQGSEA. The CDR3 sequence is CSVVRYNEQFF. CDR3 bases: TGCAGCGTTGTTAGGTACAATGAGCAGTTCTTC.

Here the CDR3 reads CASSLVGTSGRESYNEQFF. In DNA form, the CDR3 reads TGTGCCAGCAGCTTAGTGGGGACTAGCGGGAGGGAGTCCTACAATGAGCAGTTCTTC. The chain links TRBV13 to TRBJ2-1, with 16 bases aligning to TRBD2. J gave up 1 base and V 1 base, and 4 bases lay outside the gene matches. Germline-derived CDR1 and CDR2 are PRHDT and FYEKMQ (reference sequence). The CDR3 consists of 19 residues.